The subject of this entry is one T cell receptor (beta chain). The data are from a study of blood T cell repertoires in COVID-19. Overall study context: COVID-19 samples from acute and convalescent phases originated in the United States, Italy and Spain.

This CDR3 region has 19 residues. The repertoire was sequenced with immunoSEQ multiplex PCR; TCRdb's copy has only in-frame clones and lacks some. The table has more than 400,000 clones, over 75% seen once. Material: peripheral blood. This TCR was sampled from a human donor in a cohort sampled during active COVID-19. J is TRBJ2-2 and V is TRBV12-1; TRBD2, the D gene given by the table, was not confirmed from the DNA. TRBV12-1 is marked as a pseudogene. CDR3 sequence: CAIGNSGLAGGTNTGELFF. CDR3 coding DNA: TGTGCCATCGGGAACTCGGGACTAGCGGGAGGTACGAACACCGGGGAGCTGTTTTTT.